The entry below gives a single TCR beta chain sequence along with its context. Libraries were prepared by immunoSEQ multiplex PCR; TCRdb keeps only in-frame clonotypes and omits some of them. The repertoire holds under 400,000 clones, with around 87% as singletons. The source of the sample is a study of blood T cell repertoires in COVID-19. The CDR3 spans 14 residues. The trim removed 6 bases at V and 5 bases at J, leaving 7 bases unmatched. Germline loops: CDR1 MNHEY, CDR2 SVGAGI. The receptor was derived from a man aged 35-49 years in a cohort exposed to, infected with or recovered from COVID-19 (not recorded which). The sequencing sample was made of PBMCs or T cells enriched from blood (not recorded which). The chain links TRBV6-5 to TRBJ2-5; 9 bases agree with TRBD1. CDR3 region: CASSTDRGGETQYF. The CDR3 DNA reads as TGTGCCAGCAGCACGGACAGGGGCGGGGAGACCCAGTACTTC.